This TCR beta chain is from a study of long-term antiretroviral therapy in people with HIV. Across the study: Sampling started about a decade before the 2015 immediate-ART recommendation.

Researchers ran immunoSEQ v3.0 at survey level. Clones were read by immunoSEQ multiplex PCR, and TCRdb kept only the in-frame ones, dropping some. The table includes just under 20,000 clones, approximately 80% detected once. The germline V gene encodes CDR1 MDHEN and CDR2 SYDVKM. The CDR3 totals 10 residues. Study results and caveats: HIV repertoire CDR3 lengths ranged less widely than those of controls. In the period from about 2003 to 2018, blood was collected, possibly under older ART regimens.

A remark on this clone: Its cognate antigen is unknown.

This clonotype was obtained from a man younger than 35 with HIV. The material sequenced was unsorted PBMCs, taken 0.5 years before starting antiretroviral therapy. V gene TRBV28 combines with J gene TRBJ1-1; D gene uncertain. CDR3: CATGWTEAFF. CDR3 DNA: TGTGCTACGGGTTGGACTGAAGCTTTCTTT.